The 26 T cell receptor beta chains listed next were all sequenced from one sample in a study of CD8 T cells in Susac syndrome. With random hexamers, roughly 0.5 to 1 ug RNA was reverse transcribed. Using its own MiXCR run on the immunoSEQ multiplex PCR reads, TCRdb lists one record per CDR3 protein. The sample lists roughly 84,000 distinct CDR3 sequences; approximately 96% were seen once. The sample consisted of CD8+ T cells from PBMCs. These receptors originate from a human donor with Susac syndrome.

This clonotype has just one count. The chain is built from TRBV4-1 and TRBJ2-2; D is unresolved. V was cut by 2 bases and J by 4 bases, with 14 bases left in between. This CDR3 is 16 amino acids long. Germline V gene sequence: CDR1 MGHRA, CDR2 YSYEKL. The CDR3 sequence is CASSQLIDGITGELFF. CDR3 nucleotides: TGCGCCAGCAGCCAACTTATCGACGGAATCACCGGGGAGCTGTTTTTT.

This chain joins TRBV11-2 and TRBJ2-1, with a tentative D call TRBD2 (6 bases). The CDR3 is 15 amino acids. Trimming removed 6 bases at V and 6 bases at J, with 18 bases between. CDR1 SGHAT and CDR2 FQNNGV come from the germline V gene. CDR3 DNA: TGTGCCAGCAGGCGACTACGCGGGGTAATCAATGAGCAGTTCTTC. This translates into CASRRLRGVINEQFF. The variable domain in full, completed from reference TRBV11-2 and TRBJ2-1, reads EAGVAQSPRYKIIEKRQSVAFWCNPISGHATLYWYQQILGQGPKLLIQFQNNGVVDDSQLPKDRFSAERLKGVDSTLKIQPAKLEDSAVYLCASRRLRGVINEQFFGPGTRLTVL.

The rearrangement joins TRBV7-9 to TRBJ1-1; 11 bases align to TRBD1. This CDR3 is built from 17 residues. Germline V gives CDR1 SEHNR, CDR2 FQNEAQ (reference sequence). Trimming at V came to 5 bases and at J to 0 bases, leaving 8 bases not matched to a gene. CDR3 sequence: CASSAQGQGGMNTEAFF. The CDR3 DNA is TGTGCCAGCAGCGCCCAGGGACAGGGGGGCATGAACACTGAAGCTTTCTTT.

The chain has TRBV28 and TRBJ2-1; D ambiguous. V gave up 3 bases and J gave up 10 bases, with 13 bases separating them. Germline V gene sequence: CDR1 MDHEN, CDR2 SYDVKM. This CDR3 is 13 amino acids long. The CDR3 sequence: CASSFGTPMEQFF. The DNA of the CDR3 is TGTGCCAGCAGTTTCGGCACGCCTATGGAGCAGTTCTTC.

This clonotype was observed once. The J gene is TRBJ1-1, the V gene TRBV11-2; 8 bases map to TRBD1. V gave up 4 bases and J gave up 7 bases; unmatched junction bases: 14. CDR1 and CDR2 (germline): SGHAT, FQNNGV. The CDR3 is made up of 16 amino acids. In DNA, the CDR3 is TGTGCCAGCAGCTATAGCGGGGCAGGGGGCCTCGATGAAGCTTTCTTT. Translation gives CASSYSGAGGLDEAFF.

The gene calls are TRBV7-9 and TRBJ2-4; D not resolved. The CDR3 extends over 13 amino acids. Germline V lookup: CDR1 SEHNR, CDR2 FQNEAQ (reference sequence). Between the trimmed V and J ends, which lost 6 bases and 5 bases, there was a span of 11 bases. The CDR3 here is CASRAATQNIQYF. CDR3 DNA: TGTGCCAGCAGGGCGGCCACACAAAACATTCAGTACTTC.

V usage is TRBV29-1 and J usage is TRBJ2-3, with TRBD2 matching over 9 bases. Germline values: CDR1 SQVTM, CDR2 ANQGSEA. CDR3 size: 14 residues. V lost 7 bases to trimming and J lost 1 base; unmatched junction nucleotides: 6. CDR3 sequence: CSGLAGARTDTQYF. The CDR3 DNA reads as TGCAGCGGCTTAGCGGGAGCTCGCACAGATACGCAGTATTTT.

The chain uses TRBV20-1 and TRBJ2-5; D ambiguous. Between the trimmed V and J ends, which lost 4 bases and 0 bases, there was a span of 15 bases. CDR3 length: 15 residues. Germline CDR1 and CDR2: DFQATT and SNEGSKA (reference sequence). CDR3 nucleotide sequence: TGCAGTGCTAAAGACCCCATGGCATACCAAGAGACCCAGTACTTC. As protein: CSAKDPMAYQETQYF.

This clonotype was picked up one time. V and J are TRBV13 and TRBJ2-3; no definite D call. Germline CDR1 and CDR2: PRHDT and FYEKMQ (reference sequence). The CDR3 length is 15 residues. V shed 2 bases and J shed 0 bases, with 9 bases lying between them. CDR3 region: CASSLRFGSTDTQYF. The CDR3 nucleotides read TGTGCCAGCAGCTTACGCTTTGGCAGCACAGATACGCAGTATTTT.

This clonotype appeared once. This sequence joins TRBV25-1 and TRBJ2-3; tentatively, D is TRBD2 (5 bases). The CDR3 extends over 15 amino acids. Trimming pared 2 bases from V and 6 bases from J, leaving 15 bases between. Germline V CDR1 and CDR2: MGHDK, SYGVNS. CDR3 residues: CASSETPRGSDTQYF. DNA of the CDR3: TGTGCCAGCAGTGAAACACCACGTGGGAGCGATACGCAGTATTTT.

This sequence joins TRBV25-1 and TRBJ2-3, with 8 bases fitting TRBD1. Germline trimming cut 4 bases from V and 5 bases from J; bases unmatched to any gene: 11. Germline V CDR1 and CDR2: MGHDK, SYGVNS. The CDR3 consists of 16 residues. CDR3 coding DNA: TGTGCCAGCAGTGCGCCAGGGACAGGTCGAGGAGATACGCAGTATTTT. Protein sequence: CASSAPGTGRGDTQYF. The full variable domain, with the rest looked up from reference TRBV25-1 and TRBJ2-3, is EADIYQTPRYLVIGTGKKITLECSQTMGHDKMYWYQQDPGMELHLIHYSYGVNSTEKGDLSSESTVSRIRTEHFPLTLESARPSHTSQYLCASSAPGTGRGDTQYFGPGTRLTVL.

This chain joins TRBV29-1 and TRBJ2-3; a possible D gene is TRBD1 (7 bases). Germline assignment: CDR1 SQVTM and CDR2 ANQGSEA. CDR3 length: 15 residues. Trimming removed 5 bases from V and 5 bases from J, with 20 bases in between. In DNA, the CDR3 is TGCAGCGTTACTAACCCAGGGGGGATGGTAGATACGCAGTATTTT. Translation gives CSVTNPGGMVDTQYF.

The chain combines TRBV20-1 with TRBJ2-1, with 15 nucleotides matching TRBD2. The CDR3 runs 17 residues. CDR1 and CDR2 (germline): DFQATT, SNEGSKA (reference sequence). The junction had 7 bases not matched to a gene; V was cut back by 1 base and J by 6 bases. The CDR3 region is CSARAGLAGGPGNEQFF. The CDR3 DNA sequence: TGCAGTGCTAGAGCCGGACTAGCGGGAGGGCCGGGCAATGAGCAGTTCTTC.

The chain joins TRBV20-1 to TRBJ2-1; D is undetermined. V was pared by 0 bases and J by 6 bases, with 6 bases between. Germline V gene lookup returns CDR1 DFQATT and CDR2 SNEGSKA (reference sequence). The CDR3 sequence is 12 residues long. Here the CDR3 DNA reads TGCAGTGCTAGAGATGAAGGCAATGAGCAGTTCTTC. Translated, it gives CSARDEGNEQFF.

The genes are TRBV15 and TRBJ2-1; tentatively, D is TRBD2 (6 bases). The length of the CDR3 is 16 residues. Germline CDR1 is LNHNV and CDR2 is YYDKDF (reference sequence). V lost 1 base and J lost 4, with 14 bases in between. The CDR3 nucleotides read TGTGCCACCAGCAGAGTAGGTGGTAGCGGATACAATGAGCAGTTCTTC. Its translation: CATSRVGGSGYNEQFF.

V gene TRBV13 combines with J gene TRBJ1-1; 7 nucleotides line up with TRBD1. CDR3 length: 12 amino acids. V trimming: 5 bases; J trimming: 11 bases; junction bases outside the gene matches: 8. CDR1 and CDR2 (germline): PRHDT, FYEKMQ (reference sequence). Written as DNA, the CDR3 is TGTGCCAGCAGCCCCACGACAGGGTGGGCTTTCTTT. It translates to CASSPTTGWAFF. Together with reference TRBV13 and TRBJ1-1, the CDR3 gives the full variable domain: AAGVIQSPRHLIKEKRETATLKCYPIPRHDTVYWYQQGPGQDPQFLISFYEKMQSDKGSIPDRFSAQQFSDYHSELNMSSLELGDSALYFCASSPTTGWAFFGQGTRLTVV.

This sequence joins TRBV29-1 and TRBJ2-1; D gene unclear. CDR3 length equals 11 residues. Germline CDR1 reads SQVTM; CDR2 reads ANQGSEA. Trimming removed 5 bases at V and 12 bases at J, with 14 bases between. The CDR3 loop is CSVHEMGWQFF. DNA for the CDR3: TGCAGCGTTCACGAGATGGGGTGGCAGTTCTTC.

This clonotype was counted once. The chain links TRBV18 to TRBJ2-3; D perhaps matches TRBD2 (6 bases). Germline-derived CDR1 and CDR2 are KGHSH and LQKENI. V lost 3 bases and J lost 1, with 14 bases in between. The CDR3 contains 16 residues. CDR3 sequence reads: CASSPSRSGGTDTQYF. Written as DNA, the CDR3 is TGTGCCAGCTCACCCTCCCGTAGCGGCGGCACAGATACGCAGTATTTT.

This clonotype was found once. The chain links TRBV6-2 or TRBV6-3 to TRBJ2-2; possible D gene TRBD2, 6 bases. There are 14 residues in the CDR3. The germline CDR1 and CDR2 sequences are MNHEY and SVGEGT. V lost 4 bases to trimming and J lost 6 bases, with 12 bases between them. In nucleotides, the CDR3 is TGTGCCAGCAGTTCGGGACTGGCGTCCGGGGAGCTGTTTTTT. This translates into CASSSGLASGELFF.

The chain joins TRBV29-1 to TRBJ2-2; D unresolved. Germline values: CDR1 SQVTM, CDR2 ANQGSEA. The CDR3 length is 13 residues. Trimming shortened V by 7 bases and J by 6 bases, and 15 bases separated the two germline ends. The CDR3 DNA follows: TGCAGCGCTACGATCCCGGGCCCCGGGGAGCTGTTTTTT. It translates to CSATIPGPGELFF.

This chain links TRBV10-2 with TRBJ2-2; D is possibly TRBD2 (5 bases). V lost 6 bases and J 5 bases, leaving 10 bases between the germline ends. CDR3 length: 13 residues. Germline values: CDR1 WSHSY, CDR2 SAAADI. CDR3 nucleotide sequence: TGCGCCAGCAGCTACACTAGTACCGGGGAGCTGTTTTTT. This translates into CASSYTSTGELFF.

The CDR3 region has the DNA TGCAGTGCTAGATTCCCGGGACAGGGCGAAAAACTGTTTTTT. It translates to CSARFPGQGEKLFF. This chain links TRBV20-1 with TRBJ1-4, with TRBD1 matching 9 bases. Germline CDR1 DFQATT, CDR2 SNEGSKA (reference sequence). Trimming removed 2 bases from V and 8 bases from J; junction bases left unmatched: 6. There are 14 residues in the CDR3.

The rearrangement uses TRBV6-4 and TRBJ2-3; TRBD2 aligns across 11 bases. The V gene's germline CDR1 is MRHNA and CDR2 SNTAGT. The CDR3 loop spans 16 amino acids. V gave up 5 bases and J gave up 0 bases; unmatched junction bases: 4. The CDR3 loop reads CASSLTSGDSTDTQYF. CDR3 in DNA: TGTGCCAGCAGTCTGACTAGCGGGGATAGCACAGATACGCAGTATTTT.

The chain joins TRBV6-5 to TRBJ1-2; D may be TRBD1 (6 bases). CDR1 MNHEY and CDR2 SVGAGI come from the germline V gene. There are 13 residues in the CDR3. V was pared by 4 bases and J by 6 bases, with 12 bases between. The CDR3 spells CASSSDSRDGYTF. As DNA, the CDR3 is TGTGCCAGCAGTTCGGACAGTAGGGATGGCTACACCTTC.

The J gene is TRBJ2-3, the V gene TRBV7-9; 9 nucleotides line up with TRBD2. Germline CDR1 reads SEHNR; CDR2 reads FQNEAQ (reference sequence). The length of the CDR3 is 15 residues. V shed 3 bases, J shed 4 bases, and the junction held 5 bases outside the gene matches. CDR3: CASSFYSGSPDTQYF. In DNA, the CDR3 is TGTGCCAGCAGCTTTTATAGCGGGAGCCCAGATACGCAGTATTTT.

The CDR3 bases are TGCAGTGCTAGAGTTGTTAGTTCTGGCGCTGGGTGGGAGCAGTACTTC. It is translated as CSARVVSSGAGWEQYF. V usage is TRBV20-1 and J usage is TRBJ2-7, with D unresolved. Germline V CDR1 and CDR2: DFQATT, SNEGSKA (reference sequence). The CDR3 length is 16 residues. With 1 base removed from V and 7 bases from J, the gap between germline ends came to 23 bases.